Below are 2 T cell receptor beta chains sequenced from a single sample in a study of beta chain features in type 1 diabetes. Every bit of the isolated RNA underwent reverse transcription, so sequencing read expressed TCRB transcripts. Profiled with immunoSEQ multiplex PCR; TCRdb holds only in-frame clones, not every one. Here the sample spans 150,000 to 200,000 clones, 7.5% to 9.5% being singletons. The sample comprised central memory CD4+ T cells from blood. The receptors originated from a woman between 18 and 29 years old in good health.

In DNA, the CDR3 is TGTGCCAGCAGTTTGGGGAACAGGGGACAGCCCCAGCATTTT. This sequence encodes CASSLGNRGQPQHF. The chain combines TRBV28 with TRBJ1-5, with 7 bases identical to TRBD1. This CDR3 region has 14 residues. Germline V gene lookup returns CDR1 MDHEN and CDR2 SYDVKM. The V gene end was trimmed by 3 bases and the J gene end by 7 bases; junction bases not matched to a gene: 6.

The CDR3 region is CASSVGIADSDTQYF. The CDR3 DNA sequence: TGTGCCAGCAGCGTAGGAATAGCGGACTCAGATACGCAGTATTTT. The chain is built from TRBV9 and TRBJ2-3, with a possible D match to TRBD2 (6 bases). Germline CDR1 is SGDLS and CDR2 is YYNGEE. V shed 0 bases and J shed 4 bases, with 12 bases lying between them. This CDR3 comprises 15 residues.